This T cell receptor (beta chain) was sequenced for a study of post-analysis software for immune sequencing data. This clonotype came up many times. Its antigen is not known. TCR beta cDNA libraries had unique molecular identifiers. TCRdb re-analysed the PCR reads in MiXCR, keeping a single row per CDR3 protein. The sample has fewer than 850,000 distinct CDR3 sequences; 30% are singletons. Germline values: CDR1 SGDLS, CDR2 YYNGEE. The CDR3 has 14 amino acids. Trimming cost V 5 bases and J 1 base; bases outside gene matches: 3. General study points: Roughly five TRBV segments occurring more often in patients than controls included TRBV5-6, TRBV5-1 and TRBV20-1.

The origin of this receptor is a girl under 18 with multiple sclerosis. The sample comprised blood. The chain carries TRBV9 and TRBJ2-1; 7 bases fit TRBD2. CDR3 sequence: CASSLSGSYNEQFF. DNA for the CDR3: TGTGCCAGCAGTCTTAGCGGGTCCTACAATGAGCAGTTCTTC. The whole variable domain, filled in from reference TRBV9 and TRBJ2-1, reads DSGVTQTPKHLITATGQRVTLRCSPRSGDLSVYWYQQSLDQGLQFLIQYYNGEERAKGNILERFSAQQFPDLHSELNLSSLELGDSALYFCASSLSGSYNEQFFGPGTRLTVL.